The following is a T cell receptor (beta chain) sequence with its context. The antigen is not known. Per donor, one heparinised blood draw averaged approximately 110 mL. The purity of all sorted populations exceeded 95%. The record originates from a study of beta chain features in type 1 diabetes. In the study overall: Patients were similar to healthy donors in age and gender (as well as in cell yields). Study-level points and caveats: All four CD4+ subsets from Type 1 diabetes patients carried moderately but significantly shorter TCRB CDR3s. Here, the possible influence of HLA type (on TCRB rearrangement) remained unresolved.

The authors reverse transcribed all of the isolated RNA, so sequencing captured expressed TCRB transcripts. The method was immunoSEQ multiplex PCR; TCRdb's version includes in-frame clones alone and lacks a portion of them. This table holds around 650,000 clones, under 15% found once. Germline trimming cut 4 bases from V and 2 bases from J; bases unmatched to any gene: 6. Germline CDR1 reads SGHVS; CDR2 reads FNYEAQ. This CDR3 comprises 15 residues. Source material: naive CD4+ T cells from blood. The V gene is TRBV7-6, the J gene TRBJ2-7, with TRBD2 identical over 9 bases. This TCR derives from a man aged 30-40 years with type 1 diabetes. Here the CDR3 DNA reads TGTGCCAGCAGCTCATTAGCGGGGGCCCCCTACGAGCAGTACTTC. Encoded protein: CASSSLAGAPYEQYF. Supplemented by reference TRBV7-6 and TRBJ2-7, the full variable domain reads GAGVSQSPRYKVTKRGQDVALRCDPISGHVSLYWYRQALGQGPEFLTYFNYEAQQDKSGLPNDRFSAERPEGSISTLTIQRTEQRDSAMYRCASSSLAGAPYEQYFGPGTRLTVT.